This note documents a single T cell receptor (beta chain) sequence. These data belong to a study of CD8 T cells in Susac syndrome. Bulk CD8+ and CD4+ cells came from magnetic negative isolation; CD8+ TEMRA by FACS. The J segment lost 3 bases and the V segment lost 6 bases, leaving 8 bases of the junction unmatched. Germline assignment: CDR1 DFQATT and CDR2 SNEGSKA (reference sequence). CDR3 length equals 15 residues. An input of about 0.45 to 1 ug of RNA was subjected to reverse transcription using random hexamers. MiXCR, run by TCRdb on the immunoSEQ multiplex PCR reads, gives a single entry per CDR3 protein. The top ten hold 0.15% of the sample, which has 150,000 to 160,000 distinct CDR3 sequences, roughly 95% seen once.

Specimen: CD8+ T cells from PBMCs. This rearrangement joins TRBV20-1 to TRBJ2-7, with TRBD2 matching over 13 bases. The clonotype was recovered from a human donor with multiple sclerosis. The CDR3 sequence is CSAELAGGDYYEQYF. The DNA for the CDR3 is TGCAGTGCCGAACTAGCGGGGGGGGACTACTACGAGCAGTACTTC.